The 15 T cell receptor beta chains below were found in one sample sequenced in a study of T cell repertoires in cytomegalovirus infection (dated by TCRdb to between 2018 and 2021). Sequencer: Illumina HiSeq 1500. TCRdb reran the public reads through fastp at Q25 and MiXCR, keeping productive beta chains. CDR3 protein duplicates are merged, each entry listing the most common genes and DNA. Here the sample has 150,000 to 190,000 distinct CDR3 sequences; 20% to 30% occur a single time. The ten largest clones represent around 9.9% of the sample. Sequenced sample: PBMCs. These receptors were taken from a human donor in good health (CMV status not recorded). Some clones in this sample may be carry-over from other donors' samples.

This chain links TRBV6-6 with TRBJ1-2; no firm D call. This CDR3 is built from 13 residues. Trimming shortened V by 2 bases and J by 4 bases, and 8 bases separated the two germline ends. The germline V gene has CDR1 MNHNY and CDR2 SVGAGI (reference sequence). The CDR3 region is CASSYEATYGYTF. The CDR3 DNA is TGTGCCAGCAGTTACGAGGCGACCTATGGCTACACCTTC.

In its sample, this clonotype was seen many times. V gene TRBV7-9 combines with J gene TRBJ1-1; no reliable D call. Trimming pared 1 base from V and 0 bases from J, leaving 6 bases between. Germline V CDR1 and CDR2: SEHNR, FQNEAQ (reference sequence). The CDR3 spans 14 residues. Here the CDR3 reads CASSLGFLNTEAFF. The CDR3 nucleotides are TGTGCCAGCAGCTTAGGTTTCCTGAACACTGAAGCTTTCTTT.

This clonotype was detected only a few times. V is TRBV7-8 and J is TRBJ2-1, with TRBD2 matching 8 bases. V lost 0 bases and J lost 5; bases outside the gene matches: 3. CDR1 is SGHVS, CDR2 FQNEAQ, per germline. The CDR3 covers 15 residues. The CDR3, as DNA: TGTGCCAGCAGCTTAGCGGGCGGGGGGAACAATGAGCAGTTCTTC. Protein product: CASSLAGGGNNEQFF. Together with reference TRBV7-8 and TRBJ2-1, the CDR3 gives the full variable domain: GAGVSQSPRYKVAKRGQDVALRCDPISGHVSLFWYQQALGQGPEFLTYFQNEAQLDKSGLPSDRFFAERPEGSVSTLKIQRTQQEDSAVYLCASSLAGGGNNEQFFGPGTRLTVL.

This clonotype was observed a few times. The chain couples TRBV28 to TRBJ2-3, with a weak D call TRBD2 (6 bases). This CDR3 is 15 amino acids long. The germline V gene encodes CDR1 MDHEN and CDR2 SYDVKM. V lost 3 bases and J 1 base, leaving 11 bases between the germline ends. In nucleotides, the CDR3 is TGTGCCAGCAGTTTCGAGTGGGGGGGCACAGATACGCAGTATTTT. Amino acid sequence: CASSFEWGGTDTQYF.

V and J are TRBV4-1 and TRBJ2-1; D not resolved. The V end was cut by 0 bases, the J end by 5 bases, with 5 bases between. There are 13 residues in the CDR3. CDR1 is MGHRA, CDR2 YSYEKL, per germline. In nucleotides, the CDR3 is TGCGCCAGCAGCCAAGAGGCCCACAATGAGCAGTTCTTC. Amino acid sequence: CASSQEAHNEQFF.

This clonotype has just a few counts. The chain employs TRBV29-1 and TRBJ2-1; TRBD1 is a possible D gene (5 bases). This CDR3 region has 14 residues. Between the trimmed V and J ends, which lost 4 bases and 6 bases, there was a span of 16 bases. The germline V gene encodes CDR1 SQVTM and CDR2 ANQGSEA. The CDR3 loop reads CSVVVPGRINEQFF. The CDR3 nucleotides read TGCAGCGTTGTAGTCCCAGGGCGGATCAATGAGCAGTTCTTC.

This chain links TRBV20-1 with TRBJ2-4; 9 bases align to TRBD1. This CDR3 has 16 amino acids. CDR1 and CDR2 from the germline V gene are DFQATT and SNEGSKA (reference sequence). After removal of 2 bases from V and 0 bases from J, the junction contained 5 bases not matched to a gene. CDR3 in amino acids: CSARTTGGSAKNIQYF. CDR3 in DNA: TGCAGTGCTAGAACTACAGGGGGCTCAGCCAAAAACATTCAGTACTTC.

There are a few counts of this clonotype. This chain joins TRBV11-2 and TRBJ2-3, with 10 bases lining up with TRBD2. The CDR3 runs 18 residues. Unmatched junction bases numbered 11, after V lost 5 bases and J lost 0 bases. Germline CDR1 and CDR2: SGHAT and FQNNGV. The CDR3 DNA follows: TGTGCCAGCAGCCGGTCTAGCGGGGGTTATACTAGCACAGATACGCAGTATTTT. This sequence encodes CASSRSSGGYTSTDTQYF.

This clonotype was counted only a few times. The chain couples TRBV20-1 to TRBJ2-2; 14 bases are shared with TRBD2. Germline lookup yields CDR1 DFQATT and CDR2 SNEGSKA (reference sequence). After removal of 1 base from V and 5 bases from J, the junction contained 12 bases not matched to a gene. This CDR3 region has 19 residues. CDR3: CSARVSLGRTSGRTGELFF. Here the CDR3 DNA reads TGCAGTGCTAGAGTATCACTGGGTCGGACTAGCGGGAGGACCGGGGAGCTGTTTTTT.

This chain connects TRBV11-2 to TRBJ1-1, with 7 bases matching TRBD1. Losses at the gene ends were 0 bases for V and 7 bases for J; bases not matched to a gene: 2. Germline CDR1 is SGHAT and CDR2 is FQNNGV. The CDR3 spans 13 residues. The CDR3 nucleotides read TGTGCCAGCAGCTTAGAACGACAGGGTGAAGCTTTCTTT. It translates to CASSLERQGEAFF.

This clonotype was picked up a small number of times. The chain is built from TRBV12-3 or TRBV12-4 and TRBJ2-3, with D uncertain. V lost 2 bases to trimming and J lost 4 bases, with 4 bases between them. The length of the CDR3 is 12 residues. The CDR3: CASSLNPDTQYF. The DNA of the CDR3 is TGTGCCAGCAGTTTAAATCCAGATACGCAGTATTTT.

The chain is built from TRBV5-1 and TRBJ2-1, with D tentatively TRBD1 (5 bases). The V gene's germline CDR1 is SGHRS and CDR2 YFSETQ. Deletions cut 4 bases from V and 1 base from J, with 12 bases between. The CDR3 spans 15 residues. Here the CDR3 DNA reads TGCGCCAGCAGCGTGGACACCGCGTCCTACAATGAGCAGTTCTTC. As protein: CASSVDTASYNEQFF.

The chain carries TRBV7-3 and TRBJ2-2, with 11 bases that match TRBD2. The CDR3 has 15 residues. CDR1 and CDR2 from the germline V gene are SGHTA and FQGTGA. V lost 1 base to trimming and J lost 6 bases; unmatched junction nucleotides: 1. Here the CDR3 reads CASSLKLAGAGELFF. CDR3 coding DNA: TGTGCCAGCAGCTTAAAACTAGCGGGAGCCGGGGAGCTGTTTTTT.

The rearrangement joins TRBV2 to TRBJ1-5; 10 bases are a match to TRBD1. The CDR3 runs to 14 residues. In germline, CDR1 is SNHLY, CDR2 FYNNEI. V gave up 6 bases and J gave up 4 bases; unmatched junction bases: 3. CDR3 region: CASRADRGNQPQHF. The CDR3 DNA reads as TGTGCCAGCAGGGCGGACAGGGGGAATCAGCCCCAGCATTTT.

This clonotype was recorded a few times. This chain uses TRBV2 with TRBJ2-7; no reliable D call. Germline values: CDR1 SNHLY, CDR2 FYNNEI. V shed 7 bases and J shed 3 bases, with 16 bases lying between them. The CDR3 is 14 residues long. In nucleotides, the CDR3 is TGTGCCAGCATCACGGCAGCCCGAGGCTACGAGCAGTACTTC. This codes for CASITAARGYEQYF.